One sample yielded the 21 T cell receptor beta chains listed below, sequenced in a study of cytomegalovirus exposure and HLA in healthy donors. PCR involved 60 Vbeta and 13 Jbeta primers. The assay was immunoSEQ multiplex PCR, and TCRdb's table has in-frame clones only and misses some. The table has about 160,000 clones, roughly 65% seen once. Sequenced sample: PBMCs. These receptors were obtained from a man between 18 and 29 years old in good health and CMV-seropositive.

The chain joins TRBV9 to TRBJ2-6; D is perhaps TRBD2 (5 bases). The CDR3 totals 17 residues. Trimming removed 3 bases from V and 0 bases from J, with 13 bases in between. Germline V CDR1 and CDR2: SGDLS, YYNGEE. CDR3 region: CASSAGLTSSGANVLTF. The CDR3 DNA follows: TGTGCCAGCAGCGCCGGACTGACGAGCTCTGGGGCCAACGTCCTGACTTTC.

The chain recombines TRBV7-2 with TRBJ2-3, with 12 bases aligning to TRBD2. The length of the CDR3 is 17 residues. Germline loops: CDR1 SGHTA, CDR2 FQGNSA. J was trimmed by 4 bases and V by 5 bases; bases with no gene match: 10. In nucleotides, the CDR3 is TGTGCCAGCAGCCAAGGACTAGCGGGGCCCCTGCCAGATACGCAGTATTTT. This gives the protein CASSQGLAGPLPDTQYF.

The gene calls are TRBV7-6 and TRBJ1-1; tentatively, D is TRBD1 (6 bases). Germline V CDR1 and CDR2: SGHVS, FNYEAQ. V dropped 4 bases and J dropped 0 bases, with 12 bases sitting between them. This CDR3 region has 15 residues. CDR3 DNA: TGTGCCAGCAGCTCAGGGGAGGGTATGAACACTGAAGCTTTCTTT. Translating gives CASSSGEGMNTEAFF. The entire variable domain, with the rest obtained from reference TRBV7-6 and TRBJ1-1, is as follows: GAGVSQSPRYKVTKRGQDVALRCDPISGHVSLYWYRQALGQGPEFLTYFNYEAQQDKSGLPNDRFSAERPEGSISTLTIQRTEQRDSAMYRCASSSGEGMNTEAFFGQGTRLTVV.

The chain couples TRBV12-5 to TRBJ2-1, with unresolved D. CDR1 is LGHNT, CDR2 FRNRAP, per germline. The CDR3 consists of 14 residues. With 0 bases removed from V and 8 bases from J, the gap between germline ends came to 11 bases. The CDR3 DNA reads as TGTGCTAGTGGTTTGGTTGAGCTTTCCTATGAGCAGTTCTTC. The encoded protein is CASGLVELSYEQFF.

The chain uses TRBV11-2 and TRBJ1-1; TRBD1 agrees at 7 bases. The CDR3 contains 13 residues. Trimming cost V 5 bases and J 4 bases; bases outside gene matches: 4. The germline gives CDR1 SGHAT, CDR2 FQNNGV. DNA of the CDR3: TGTGCCAGCAGCCCGGGACAGTTCACTGAAGCTTTCTTT. Its protein is CASSPGQFTEAFF.

The chain employs TRBV6-1 and TRBJ1-4, with 7 nucleotides matching TRBD1. V lost 4 bases, J lost 5 bases, and 7 bases stayed unmatched. Germline V gene sequence: CDR1 MNHNS, CDR2 SASEGT. The CDR3 runs 15 residues. The CDR3 loop reads CASSGRDSLNEKLFF. In DNA form, the CDR3 reads TGTGCCAGCAGTGGACGGGACAGCCTAAATGAAAAACTGTTTTTT.

J is TRBJ1-1 and V is TRBV7-2; 7 bases align to TRBD1. The V segment lost 4 bases and the J segment 0 bases; nucleotides outside the gene matches: 5. The length of the CDR3 is 15 residues. Per germline, CDR1 SGHTA and CDR2 FQGNSA. The DNA of the CDR3 is TGTGCCAGCAGCTCCGGACAGGTCATGAACACTGAAGCTTTCTTT. Encoded protein: CASSSGQVMNTEAFF. Full variable domain (missing parts from reference TRBV7-2 and TRBJ1-1): GAGVSQSPSNKVTEKGKDVELRCDPISGHTALYWYRQSLGQGLEFLIYFQGNSAPDKSGLPSDRFSAERTGGSVSTLTIQRTQQEDSAVYLCASSSGQVMNTEAFFGQGTRLTVV.

This chain links TRBV2 with TRBJ1-1, with TRBD1 matching 9 bases. Germline V lookup: CDR1 SNHLY, CDR2 FYNNEI. This CDR3 has 14 residues. V shed 6 bases and J 6 bases; nucleotides not matched to a gene: 8. The CDR3 protein is CASSEQGARAEAFF. The CDR3 nucleotides read TGTGCCAGCAGCGAACAGGGGGCTAGGGCTGAAGCTTTCTTT.

The CDR3 DNA reads as TGTGCCAGCAGCTTAGGGCAGGGGGATGAGCAGTTCTTC. This gives the protein CASSLGQGDEQFF. The chain carries TRBV11-2 and TRBJ2-1, with TRBD1 identical over 7 bases. V trimming: 1 base; J trimming: 8 bases; junction bases outside the gene matches: 2. This CDR3 is 13 amino acids long. Germline V gene lookup returns CDR1 SGHAT and CDR2 FQNNGV. The complete variable domain, with remaining parts taken from reference TRBV11-2 and TRBJ2-1, reads EAGVAQSPRYKIIEKRQSVAFWCNPISGHATLYWYQQILGQGPKLLIQFQNNGVVDDSQLPKDRFSAERLKGVDSTLKIQPAKLEDSAVYLCASSLGQGDEQFFGPGTRLTVL.

This clone was seen once. The chain joins TRBV21-1 to TRBJ1-4. TRBV21-1 is a pseudogene segment. The CDR3 runs 16 residues. The CDR3 spells CASSKVYGGSGKKLFF. The CDR3 DNA reads TGTGCCAGCAGCAAAGTTTACGGGGGTTCAGGGAAAAAACTGTTTTTT.

The V gene is TRBV6-5, the J gene TRBJ1-1; 7 nucleotides match TRBD1. The CDR3 has 14 amino acids. CDR1 MNHEY and CDR2 SVGAGI come from the germline V gene. Trimming removed 2 bases from V and 11 bases from J; junction bases left unmatched: 11. The CDR3 spells CASSYAGTGARAFF. The DNA for the CDR3 is TGTGCCAGCAGTTACGCGGGTACAGGGGCTAGGGCTTTCTTT.

The chain uses TRBV5-8 and TRBJ2-3; 9 nucleotides agree with TRBD2. V shed 0 bases and J 5 bases; nucleotides not matched to a gene: 4. CDR1 SGHTS and CDR2 YDEGEE come from the germline V gene. The CDR3 sequence is 15 residues long. CDR3 DNA sequence: TGTGCCAGCAGCTTGGGCGGGGGGGCCGTAGATACGCAGTATTTT. It translates to CASSLGGGAVDTQYF.

The rearrangement links TRBV25-1 to TRBJ2-2; the match to TRBD1 covers 11 bases. CDR1 is MGHDK and CDR2 is SYGVNS in the germline V gene. V trimming: 4 bases; J trimming: 2 bases; junction bases outside the gene matches: 6. This CDR3 is built from 17 residues. The CDR3 nucleotides are TGTGCCAGCAGTGCCCTGGGGACAGGGGGAAACACCGGGGAGCTGTTTTTT. Translation: CASSALGTGGNTGELFF.

The chain links TRBV6-1 to TRBJ2-7; TRBD2 might be the D (6 bases). V dropped 4 bases and J dropped 2 bases, with 12 bases sitting between them. The germline V gene has CDR1 MNHNS and CDR2 SASEGT. This CDR3 is 14 amino acids long. The CDR3 DNA reads as TGTGCCAGCAGTGGTGACCTAGCGACCTACGAGCAGTACGTC. It is translated as CASSGDLATYEQYV.

The chain is built from TRBV28 and TRBJ1-1; tentatively, D is TRBD1 (5 bases). Germline V gives CDR1 MDHEN, CDR2 SYDVKM. The ends were cut back, 3 bases at V and 5 bases at J, with 13 bases in the middle. CDR3 length: 14 amino acids. The CDR3 loop reads CASSFPLPGTEAFF. In DNA form, the CDR3 reads TGTGCCAGCAGTTTCCCTCTCCCAGGGACTGAAGCTTTCTTT.

The V and J genes are TRBV14 and TRBJ2-1, with a tentative D call TRBD1 (6 bases). Per the germline V gene, CDR1 is SGHDN and CDR2 is FVKESK. The CDR3 loop spans 15 amino acids. The V gene lost 1 base and the J gene lost 3 bases, with 10 bases spanning the gap. The CDR3 DNA follows: TGTGCCAGCAGCCAAGGGGGGCCTAACTACAATGAGCAGTTCTTC. Translated: CASSQGGPNYNEQFF.

The chain joins TRBV7-9 to TRBJ1-6; 7 bases fit TRBD1. V gave up 4 bases and J gave up 5 bases; unmatched junction bases: 8. CDR1 SEHNR and CDR2 FQNEAQ come from the germline V gene (reference sequence). CDR3 length equals 16 residues. In DNA form, the CDR3 reads TGTGCCAGCAGCTCAGGGGGTTCGACCGATAATTCACCCCTCCACTTT. The encoded protein is CASSSGGSTDNSPLHF.

This clone was picked up a small number of times. This rearrangement joins TRBV6-4 to TRBJ2-3, with D possibly matching TRBD2 (6 bases). The CDR3 covers 14 residues. CDR1 is MRHNA and CDR2 is SNTAGT in the germline V gene. Trimming stripped 4 bases from V and 0 bases from J, with 8 bases between. The CDR3 here is CASSAGTSTDTQYF. DNA for the CDR3: TGTGCCAGCAGTGCCGGGACTAGCACAGATACGCAGTATTTT.

The chain has TRBV7-6 and TRBJ1-1, with 11 bases identical to TRBD1. The CDR3 extends over 16 amino acids. CDR1 and CDR2 (germline): SGHVS, FNYEAQ. V lost 5 bases to trimming and J lost 1 base; unmatched junction nucleotides: 6. CDR3 loop: CASSRDRGIGNTEAFF. The CDR3 nucleotides read TGTGCCAGCAGCCGGGACAGGGGGATCGGGAACACTGAAGCTTTCTTT.

This clone has only a few counts. This sequence joins TRBV5-6 and TRBJ2-3; 11 bases are shared with TRBD2. Trimming removed 4 bases from V and 3 bases from J; junction bases left unmatched: 7. CDR1 is SGHDT, CDR2 YYEEEE, per germline. The CDR3 covers 16 residues. DNA of the CDR3: TGTGCCAGCAGCCTTACTAGCGGGAGATCAACAGATACGCAGTATTTT. Protein sequence: CASSLTSGRSTDTQYF.

The chain combines TRBV28 with TRBJ1-2; D gene unclear. Germline V CDR1 and CDR2: MDHEN, SYDVKM. Between the trimmed V and J ends, which lost 5 bases and 5 bases, there was a span of 15 bases. The CDR3 runs to 14 residues. CDR3 nucleotide sequence: TGTGCCAGCAGTCCCGAGGGCTTGAGGTATGGCTACACCTTC. Its protein product is CASSPEGLRYGYTF.